One sample yielded the 27 T cell receptor beta chains listed below, sequenced in a study of T cells in localized non-small cell lung cancer. Method: immunoSEQ multiplex PCR; TCRdb's copy keeps in-frame clones and lacks some. This sample has tens of thousands of clones, with about four fifths found just once. This material consisted of peripheral blood, taken before any cancer treatment. The receptors derive from a female donor older than 55 with stage II squamous cell lung carcinoma.

This clone was detected only a few times. Other DNA sequences of this sample code for an identical CDR3. The gene calls are TRBV6-5 and TRBJ1-1; D unresolved. This CDR3 spans 14 amino acids. V was clipped by 2 bases and J by 0 bases, with 7 bases between them. Looked up from germline, CDR1 is MNHEY and CDR2 is SVGAGI. The CDR3 spells CASSYSGMNTEAFF. CDR3 coding DNA: TGTGCCAGCAGTTACAGCGGCATGAACACTGAAGCTTTCTTT.

This clone was observed once. The chain recombines TRBV20-1 with TRBJ2-1; D not resolved. Germline CDR1 DFQATT, CDR2 SNEGSKA (reference sequence). Between the trimmed V and J ends, which lost 3 bases and 7 bases, there was a span of 4 bases. The CDR3 is 10 residues long. CDR3 sequence reads: CSASYNEQFF. In nucleotides, the CDR3 is TGCAGTGCTAGCTATAATGAGCAGTTCTTC.

The rearrangement uses TRBV18 and TRBJ1-1; the match to TRBD1 covers 7 bases. Losses at the gene ends were 5 bases for V and 4 bases for J; bases not matched to a gene: 13. The CDR3 is 16 amino acids. Germline CDR1 and CDR2: KGHSH and LQKENI. The CDR3 sequence: CASSTRLGNRGTEAFF. The CDR3 coding sequence is TGTGCCAGCTCAACCCGGTTAGGAAACAGGGGCACTGAAGCTTTCTTT. Based on the CDR3 plus reference TRBV18 and TRBJ1-1, the full variable domain is NAGVMQNPRHLVRRRGQEARLRCSPMKGHSHVYWYRQLPEEGLKFMVYLQKENIIDESGMPKERFSAEFPKEGPSILRIQQVVRGDSAAYFCASSTRLGNRGTEAFFGQGTRLTVV.

The chain has TRBV5-1 and TRBJ1-3, with 7 bases lining up with TRBD1. The CDR3 consists of 14 residues. Germline V gene lookup returns CDR1 SGHRS and CDR2 YFSETQ. V lost 8 bases, J lost 0 bases, and 5 bases stayed unmatched. The CDR3 DNA follows: TGCGCCAGTCCCGGGACAGACTCTGGAAACACCATATATTTT. Translated, it gives CASPGTDSGNTIYF.

This clone was found a few times. This sequence joins TRBV18 and TRBJ1-4, with TRBD1 identical over 9 bases. Germline CDR1 reads KGHSH; CDR2 reads LQKENI. Trimming at V came to 4 bases and at J to 8 bases, leaving 5 bases not matched to a gene. The CDR3 sequence is 14 residues long. In DNA, the CDR3 is TGTGCCAGCTCACGGGACAGGGAAGAAGAAAAACTGTTTTTT. Translation gives CASSRDREEEKLFF.

The chain uses TRBV7-3 and TRBJ2-2; D may be TRBD2 (6 bases). The CDR3 is 14 amino acids. Deletions cut 5 bases from V and 5 bases from J, with 12 bases between. Germline CDR1 and CDR2: SGHTA and FQGTGA. The CDR3 loop reads CASSLYGRTGELFF. In DNA form, the CDR3 reads TGTGCCAGCAGCCTTTATGGGAGGACCGGGGAGCTGTTTTTT.

Details on this clone: A read error may account for a junction end that differs from germline. Other DNA sequences in this sample translate to the same CDR3. The chain joins TRBV4-1 to TRBJ2-1; D is possibly TRBD1 or TRBD2 (5 bases each). CDR3 size: 15 residues. Germline CDR1 MGHRA, CDR2 YSYEKL. The CDR3 loop is CASSQESGPYNEQFF. The CDR3 DNA sequence: TGTGCCAGCAGCCAAGAGTCGGGGCCCTACAATGAGCAGTTCTTC.

The chain joins TRBV5-1 to TRBJ1-1, with 11 bases that match TRBD1. In germline, CDR1 is SGHRS, CDR2 YFSETQ. Trimming at V came to 4 bases and at J to 4 bases, leaving 6 bases not matched to a gene. The CDR3 covers 15 residues. The CDR3 loop is CASSPGQGAVTEAFF. The CDR3 DNA is TGCGCCAGCAGCCCCGGACAGGGGGCAGTCACTGAAGCTTTCTTT.

The rearrangement joins TRBV6-5 to TRBJ1-2; D is unresolved. The germline V gene encodes CDR1 MNHEY and CDR2 SVGAGI. The CDR3 runs 14 residues. V lost 5 bases to trimming and J lost 2 bases, with 12 bases between them. CDR3 sequence reads: CASSEGTPNYGYTF. The CDR3, as DNA: TGTGCCAGCAGTGAAGGTACACCCAACTATGGCTACACCTTC.

The rearrangement joins TRBV6-6 to TRBJ1-1; D remains ambiguous. The ends were cut back, 2 bases at V and 1 base at J, with 8 bases in the middle. The CDR3 runs 14 residues. Per the germline V gene, CDR1 is MNHNY and CDR2 is SVGAGI (reference sequence). The CDR3 loop reads CASSYLDTNTEAFF. The CDR3 DNA reads as TGTGCCAGCAGTTACCTAGACACGAACACTGAAGCTTTCTTT.

The chain employs TRBV2 and TRBJ1-2; possible D gene TRBD1, 6 bases. Germline V gives CDR1 SNHLY, CDR2 FYNNEI. The CDR3 covers 15 residues. V lost 3 bases, J lost 2 bases, and 13 bases lay in between. This CDR3 is CASSDKGGPNYGYTF. The DNA for the CDR3 is TGTGCCAGCAGTGACAAGGGGGGCCCCAACTATGGCTACACCTTC. Based on the CDR3 plus reference TRBV2 and TRBJ1-2, the full variable domain is EPEVTQTPSHQVTQMGQEVILRCVPISNHLYFYWYRQILGQKVEFLVSFYNNEISEKSEIFDDQFSVERPDGSNFTLKIRSTKLEDSAMYFCASSDKGGPNYGYTFGSGTRLTVV.

The chain links TRBV18 to TRBJ1-6; no clear D gene. Germline V CDR1 and CDR2: KGHSH, LQKENI. The CDR3 runs to 15 residues. The V end lost 3 bases, the J end lost 10 bases, and 16 bases lay between the germline ends. The CDR3 reads CASSPPAGRSSPLHF. CDR3 sequence (DNA): TGTGCCAGCTCACCTCCAGCAGGACGTTCGTCACCCCTCCACTTT.

Here the CDR3 reads CASRQSGANVLTF. CDR3 bases: TGTGCCAGTAGGCAGTCTGGGGCCAACGTCCTGACTTTC. The rearrangement uses TRBV19 and TRBJ2-6; D uncertain. V was trimmed by 6 bases and J by 1 base, leaving 4 bases between them. Germline-derived CDR1 and CDR2 are LNHDA and SQIVND (reference sequence). The CDR3 totals 13 residues.

The rearrangement joins TRBV11-3 to TRBJ2-6; TRBD1 agrees at 7 bases. With V trimmed by 3 bases and J by 0 bases, 5 bases remained unmatched. This CDR3 region has 17 residues. CDR1 is SGHNT and CDR2 is YENEEA in the germline V gene. The chain's CDR3 is CASSLGTAASGANVLTF. The CDR3 DNA follows: TGTGCCAGCAGCTTGGGGACAGCGGCCTCTGGGGCCAACGTCCTGACTTTC.

The gene calls are TRBV30 and TRBJ2-7; D may be TRBD1 (5 bases). The CDR3 is 12 residues long. The germline V and J ends were trimmed by 5 bases and 3 bases, with 11 bases remaining between them. Germline V lookup: CDR1 GTSNPN, CDR2 SVGIG (reference sequence). The CDR3 is CAWSEQGYEQYF. In nucleotides, the CDR3 is TGTGCCTGGTCCGAGCAGGGCTACGAGCAGTACTTC.

The J gene is TRBJ2-3, the V gene TRBV19, with a possible D match to TRBD1 (6 bases). The CDR3 runs 17 residues. The germline gives CDR1 LNHDA, CDR2 SQIVND (reference sequence). The ends were cut back, 0 bases at V and 1 base at J, with 14 bases in the middle. CDR3 coding DNA: TGTGCCAGTAGTATAGATCGATCAGGGGTCCGCACAGATACGCAGTATTTT. It codes for CASSIDRSGVRTDTQYF.

The rearrangement joins TRBV5-4 to TRBJ1-3; tentative D call: TRBD1 (5 bases). From germline, CDR1 is SGHNT and CDR2 YYREEE (reference sequence). V was shortened by 4 bases and J by 8 bases, with 10 bases between the two germline ends. The CDR3 spans 12 residues. The CDR3 region is CASSRWGDTIYF. The CDR3 nucleotides are TGTGCCAGCAGCCGGTGGGGGGACACCATATATTTT.

V is TRBV9 and J is TRBJ1-1; unclear D gene. The V end lost 4 bases, the J end lost 3 bases, and 16 bases lay between the germline ends. The CDR3 has 15 residues. Germline V gives CDR1 SGDLS, CDR2 YYNGEE. The DNA for the CDR3 is TGTGCCAGCAGCCCACCGTCGGGGAGTTACACTGAAGCTTTCTTT. It translates to CASSPPSGSYTEAFF.

The gene calls are TRBV29-1 and TRBJ2-1; D gene unclear. This CDR3 is 11 amino acids long. CDR1 and CDR2 from the germline V gene are SQVTM and ANQGSEA. The V end was cut by 6 bases, the J end by 4 bases, with 7 bases between. The DNA for the CDR3 is TGCAGCGTGGCGGAGTACAATGAGCAGTTCTTC. Its translation is CSVAEYNEQFF.

This clone was seen only once. The CDR3 protein is CASSLDPQGAADTQYF. DNA for the CDR3: TGTGCCAGCAGCTTAGACCCACAGGGGGCGGCGGATACGCAGTATTTT. The chain combines TRBV7-9 with TRBJ2-3; 9 positions agree with TRBD1. Germline CDR1 SEHNR, CDR2 FQNEAQ (reference sequence). This CDR3 spans 16 amino acids. V was pared by 1 base and J by 6 bases, with 8 bases of the junction left unmatched.

The chain recombines TRBV6-6 with TRBJ1-2; 12 bases line up with TRBD1. Looked up from germline, CDR1 is MNHNY and CDR2 is SVGAGI (reference sequence). The CDR3 loop spans 16 amino acids. The V and J ends lost 0 bases and 8 bases, in that order; junction bases with no gene match: 7. The CDR3 loop is CASSYSRGQGAGGYTF. The CDR3 coding sequence is TGTGCCAGCAGTTACTCGAGGGGACAGGGGGCAGGGGGCTACACCTTC.

This clone showed up just a few times. This chain joins TRBV19 and TRBJ2-5; 8 nucleotides agree with TRBD1. The ends lost 5 bases at V and 13 bases at J; junction bases unmatched: 6. The CDR3 sequence is 11 residues long. Germline V lookup: CDR1 LNHDA, CDR2 SQIVND (reference sequence). CDR3 residues: CASSERTGLYF. CDR3 coding DNA: TGTGCCAGTAGTGAACGGACAGGGTTGTACTTC.

J is TRBJ1-1 and V is TRBV5-6, with no clear D. Germline assignment: CDR1 SGHDT and CDR2 YYEEEE. The CDR3 sequence is 14 residues long. V lost 3 bases and J 1 base, leaving 10 bases between the germline ends. Here the CDR3 reads CASSYRGGNTEAFF. The CDR3 nucleotides read TGTGCCAGCAGCTATCGGGGAGGGAACACTGAAGCTTTCTTT.

The chain is built from TRBV5-4 and TRBJ1-2; the D is unclear. The germline V gene has CDR1 SGHNT and CDR2 YYREEE (reference sequence). V was shortened by 0 bases and J by 1 base, with 7 bases between the two germline ends. The CDR3 has 14 residues. CDR3: CASSLASINYGYTF. For the CDR3, the DNA is TGTGCCAGCAGCTTGGCCTCAATTAACTATGGCTACACCTTC.

V usage is TRBV25-1 and J usage is TRBJ2-3; 7 positions match TRBD2. Germline CDR1 MGHDK, CDR2 SYGVNS. Trimming at V came to 2 bases and at J to 2 bases, leaving 4 bases not matched to a gene. This CDR3 contains 15 residues. The CDR3 DNA reads TGTGCCAGCAGTGAAGGGAGGGCCTACACAGATACGCAGTATTTT. Translating gives CASSEGRAYTDTQYF.

The gene calls are TRBV19 and TRBJ1-1; D is ambiguous. The CDR3 consists of 14 residues. Germline CDR1 and CDR2: LNHDA and SQIVND (reference sequence). Trimming took off 5 bases at V and 5 bases at J, with 15 bases between the two ends. For the CDR3, the DNA is TGTGCCAGTAGTCCCCGAGGAGCGGCGACTGAAGCTTTCTTT. Translating it yields CASSPRGAATEAFF.

The chain links TRBV6-6 to TRBJ2-3, with 8 bases aligning to TRBD1. The length of the CDR3 is 15 residues. The trim removed 5 bases at V and 0 bases at J, leaving 4 bases unmatched. Germline CDR1 is MNHNY and CDR2 is SVGAGI (reference sequence). As DNA, the CDR3 is TGTGCCAGCAGTCTCGACAGGGGAAGCACAGATACGCAGTATTTT. Translating it yields CASSLDRGSTDTQYF.